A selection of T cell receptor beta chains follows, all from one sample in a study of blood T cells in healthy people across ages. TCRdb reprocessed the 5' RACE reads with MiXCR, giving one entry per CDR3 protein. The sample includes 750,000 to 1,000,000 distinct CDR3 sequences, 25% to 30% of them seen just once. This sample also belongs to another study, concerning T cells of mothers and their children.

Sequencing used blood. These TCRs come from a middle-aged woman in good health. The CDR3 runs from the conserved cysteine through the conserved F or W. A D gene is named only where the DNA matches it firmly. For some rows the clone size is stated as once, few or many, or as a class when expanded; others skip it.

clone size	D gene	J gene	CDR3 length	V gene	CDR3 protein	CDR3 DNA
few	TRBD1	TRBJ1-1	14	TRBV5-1	CASREGTANTEAFF	TGCGCCAGCCGGGAGGGGACAGCTAACACTGAAGCCTTCTTT
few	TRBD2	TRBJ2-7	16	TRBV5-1	CASSLWLAGDSYEQYF	TGCGCCAGCAGCCTTTGGCTAGCGGGCGACTCCTACGAGCAGTACTTC
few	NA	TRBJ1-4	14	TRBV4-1	CASSLGEGQEKLFF	TGCGCCAGCAGCCTCGGTGAGGGTCAGGAAAAACTGTTTTTT
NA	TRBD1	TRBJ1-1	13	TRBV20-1	CSAIRRGRGEAFF	TGCAGTGCTATCCGCAGGGGGCGGGGTGAAGCTTTCTTT
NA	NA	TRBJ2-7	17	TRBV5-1	CASSLAIFPGSTYEQYF	TGCGCCAGCAGCTTGGCTATCTTTCCAGGGAGCACCTACGAGCAGTACTTC
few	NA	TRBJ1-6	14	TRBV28	CASSFRLISSPLHF	TGTGCCAGCAGTTTTAGATTAATTAGTTCACCCCTCCACTTT
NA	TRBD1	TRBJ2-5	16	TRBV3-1	CASSQPPSTGVETQYF	TGTGCCAGCAGCCAACCCCCATCGACAGGGGTGGAGACCCAGTACTTC
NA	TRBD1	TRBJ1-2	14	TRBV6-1	CASRGTGRDYGYTF	TGTGCCTCCAGGGGGACAGGGCGAGACTATGGCTACACCTTC
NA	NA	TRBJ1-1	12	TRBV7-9	CASSLGGSETFF	TGTGCCAGCAGCTTAGGGGGGTCTGAAACTTTCTTT
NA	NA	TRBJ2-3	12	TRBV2	CASRPGWDTQYF	TGTGCCAGCAGACCCGGGTGGGATACGCAGTATTTT
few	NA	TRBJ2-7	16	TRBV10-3	CAISELDGGQFYEQYF	TGTGCCATCAGTGAGCTAGACGGCGGGCAGTTCTACGAGCAGTACTTC
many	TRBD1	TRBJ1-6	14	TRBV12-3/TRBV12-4	CASSLGTGGSPLHF	TGTGCCAGCAGTTTAGGGACAGGGGGTTCACCCCTCCACTTT